The clone carrying this TCR beta chain was counted only a few times. Its antigen is undetermined. The data were taken from a study of T cell repertoires in cytomegalovirus infection. Findings of the study overall: CMV-specific TCR beta clonotypes restricted by HLA-C were the ones dominating the ex vivo response.

TCRdb reprocessed the reads with MiXCR, giving one entry per CDR3 protein. Seen here are 86,000 or so distinct CDR3 sequences, roughly a quarter observed once, and the top ten hold approximately 51%. The TCR sequence derives from a human donor in good health (CMV status not recorded). Some clones in this sample may be carry-over from other donors' samples. Sequenced here: CD8+ T cells from cultured PBMCs, sampled from culture after CMV antigen stimulation.

CDR3 sequence: CSASPWVLGDRYSNQPQHF. CDR3 nucleotides: TGCAGTGCCAGCCCTTGGGTCCTAGGGGACCGCTATAGCAATCAGCCCCAGCATTTT. The chain uses TRBV20-1 and TRBJ1-5; TRBD1 might be the D (5 bases). CDR3 size: 19 residues. Trimming took 6 bases from V and 0 from J, leaving 27 bases between them. The germline gives CDR1 DFQATT, CDR2 SNEGSKA (reference sequence).